The clone carrying this TCR beta chain showed up just once. The data belong to a study of control samples from healthy donors and cancer patients. The table came from immunoSEQ multiplex PCR; TCRdb's copy has only in-frame clones and leaves some out. The sample includes approximately 100,000 clones, around 90% of them seen just once. V lost 5 bases, J lost 1 base, and 8 bases lay in between. The CDR3 is 15 amino acids. CDR1 is KGHDR, CDR2 SFDVKD, per germline. The sequencing sample was made of blood. The J gene is TRBJ2-6, the V gene TRBV24-1; D is uncertain. The source is a human donor in good health. The donor label of this sample is uncertain. The CDR3 DNA sequence: TGTGCCACCAGTGGTAGGGCATCTGGGGCCAACGTCCTGACTTTC. Translating gives CATSGRASGANVLTF.